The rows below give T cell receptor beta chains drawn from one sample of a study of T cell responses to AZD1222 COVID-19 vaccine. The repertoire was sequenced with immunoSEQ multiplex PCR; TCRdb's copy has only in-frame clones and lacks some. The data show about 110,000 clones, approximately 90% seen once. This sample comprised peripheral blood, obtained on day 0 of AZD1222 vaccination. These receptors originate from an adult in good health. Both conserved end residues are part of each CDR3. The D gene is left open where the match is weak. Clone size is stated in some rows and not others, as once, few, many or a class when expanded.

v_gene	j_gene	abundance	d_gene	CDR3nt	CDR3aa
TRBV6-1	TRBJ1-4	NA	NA	TGTGCCAGCAGTGAGGGGACTTCGAGTGAAAAACTGTTTTTT	CASSEGTSSEKLFF
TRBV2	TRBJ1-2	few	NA	TGTGCCAGCAGTGTGACATCTTATGGCTACACCTTC	CASSVTSYGYTF
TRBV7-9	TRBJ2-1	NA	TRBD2	TGTGCCAGCAGCTTAAGGCTAGCGGGCAATGAGCAGTTCTTC	CASSLRLAGNEQFF
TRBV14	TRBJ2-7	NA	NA	TGTGCCAGCAGCCAAGAGAATCCGTTTGGCGAGCAGTACTTC	CASSQENPFGEQYF
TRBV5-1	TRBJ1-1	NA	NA	TGCGCCAGCAGCTCGGTGGGGTCTGTGAACACTGAAGCTTTCTTT	CASSSVGSVNTEAFF
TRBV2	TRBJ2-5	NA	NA	TGTGCCAGCCTGGCAGGCCAAGAGACCCAGTACTTC	CASLAGQETQYF
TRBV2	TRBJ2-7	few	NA	TGTGCCAGCAGTGTCTTTTACGAGCAGTACTTC	CASSVFYEQYF
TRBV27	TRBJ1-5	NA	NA	TGTGCCAGCAGTTTACAGAACGGAGAAAGGCCCCAGCATTTT	CASSLQNGERPQHF
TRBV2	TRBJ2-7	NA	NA	TGTGCCAGCACACCCAACCCACCAGGGGTCGACTACGAGCAGTACTTC	CASTPNPPGVDYEQYF
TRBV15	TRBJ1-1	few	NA	TGTGCCACCAGCAGAGCCCACAGGAACACTGAAGCTTTCTTT	CATSRAHRNTEAFF
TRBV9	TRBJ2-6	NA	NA	TGTGCCAGCAGCGTAGGTCTTTTGGCCCCTGGGGCCAACGTCCTGACTTTC	CASSVGLLAPGANVLTF
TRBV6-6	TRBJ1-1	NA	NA	TGTGCCAGCGGGAAGGGGCTTGAAGCTTTCTTT	CASGKGLEAFF
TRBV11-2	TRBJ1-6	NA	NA	TGTGCCAGCAGCTTAGGGAGCACAGGGAATTCACCCCTCCACTTT	CASSLGSTGNSPLHF
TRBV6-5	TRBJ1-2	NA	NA	TGTGCCAGCAGTTACTCTGGTTTCGGGAGTGGCTACACCTTC	CASSYSGFGSGYTF
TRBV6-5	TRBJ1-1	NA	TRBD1	TGTGCCAGCAGTTTGAGACAGGGGGGCGCTGAAGCTTTCTTT	CASSLRQGGAEAFF
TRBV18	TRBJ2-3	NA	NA	TGTGCCAGCTCACCACTAGCGACGGATACGCAGTATTTT	CASSPLATDTQYF
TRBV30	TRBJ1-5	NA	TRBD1	TGTGCCTGGGGCTGGACAGGGGATCAGCCCCAGCATTTT	CAWGWTGDQPQHF
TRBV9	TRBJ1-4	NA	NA	TGTGCCAGCAGCCCCCGTAAGGGACACGACAGCCATAATGAAAAACTGTTTTTT	CASSPRKGHDSHNEKLFF
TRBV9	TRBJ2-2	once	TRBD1	TGTGCCAGCAGCGTAGAACGCTCGGGACAGAATAACGCCGGGGAGCTGTTTTTT	CASSVERSGQNNAGELFF
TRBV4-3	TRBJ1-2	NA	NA	TGCGCCAGCAGCCCTTCGTCCTCGTATGGCTACACCTTC	CASSPSSSYGYTF
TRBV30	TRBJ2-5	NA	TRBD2	TGTGCCTGGAGTGTCCCATGGGGGGGTCAAAGGGAGACCCAGTACTTC	CAWSVPWGGQRETQYF
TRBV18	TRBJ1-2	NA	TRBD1	TGTGCCAGCTCACTGGGGACAGTGAACTATGGCTACACCTTC	CASSLGTVNYGYTF
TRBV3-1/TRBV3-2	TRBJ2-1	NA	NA	TGTGCCAGGGACCCGGTTTGGGGTTACAATGAGCAGTTCTTC	CARDPVWGYNEQFF
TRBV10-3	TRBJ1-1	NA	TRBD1	TGTGCCGGAGCGGGGACAGGGACAGAAGCTTTCTTT	CAGAGTGTEAFF
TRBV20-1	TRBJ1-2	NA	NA	TGCAGTGCCAGTCGGACAGACTATGGCTACACCTTC	CSASRTDYGYTF
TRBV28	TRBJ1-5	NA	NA	TGTGCCAGCAGTTTATCATCAGGGGGCAATCAGCCCCAGCATTTT	CASSLSSGGNQPQHF
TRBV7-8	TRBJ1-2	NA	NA	TGTGCCAGCAGCCAAGAGGGGAATGGCTACACCTTC	CASSQEGNGYTF
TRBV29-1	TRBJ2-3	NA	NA	TGCAGCGCATCCCTCAGCACAGATACGCAGTATTTT	CSASLSTDTQYF
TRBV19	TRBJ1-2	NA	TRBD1	TGTGCCAGTAGTTCCGGGACAGGGAGAGGCTACACCTTC	CASSSGTGRGYTF
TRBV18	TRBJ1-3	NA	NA	TGTGCCAGCTCACCACTTCAGGGTGGAGGCTCTGGAAACACCATATATTTT	CASSPLQGGGSGNTIYF
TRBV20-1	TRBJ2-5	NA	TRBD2	TGCAGTGCTAGTATAGCGGGAGCGGAGACCCAGTACTTC	CSASIAGAETQYF
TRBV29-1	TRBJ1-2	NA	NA	TGCAGCGTTGAAGACAGACCTATCTATGGCTACACCTTC	CSVEDRPIYGYTF
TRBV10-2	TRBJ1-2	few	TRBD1	TGCGCCAGCAGTGAGAATCCCGGGACAGGGGGCGCGACCGGCTACACCTTC	CASSENPGTGGATGYTF
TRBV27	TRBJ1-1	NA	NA	TGTGCCAGCAGTTCCCTTAAAGGGGCTCAGATTGTGAACACTGAAGCTTTCTTT	CASSSLKGAQIVNTEAFF
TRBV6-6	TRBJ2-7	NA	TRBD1	TGTGCCAGCAGAGTGGGGACAGGGGAACCTTTTGAGCAGTACTTC	CASRVGTGEPFEQYF
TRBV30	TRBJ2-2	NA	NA	TGTGCCTGGAGTGTCCCTAATGAGGACACCGGGGAGCTGTTTTTT	CAWSVPNEDTGELFF